The 13 T cell receptor beta chains reported below all come from one sample, sequenced in a study of blood T cells in healthy people across ages. The second PCR ran roughly 6 to 12 cycles with a sample-barcoded 5' primer and J-beta primers. MiXCR, run by TCRdb on the 5' RACE reads, gives a single entry per CDR3 protein. The sample yields 870,000 or so distinct CDR3 sequences, more than 25% seen once. The specimen sequenced was blood. All receptors derive from an elderly woman in good health.

With respect to this clonotype: A single base separates this from a much larger clone, so it may be a read error. The rearrangement joins TRBV11-2 to TRBJ2-5, with a tentative D call TRBD1 (6 bases). The germline V gene has CDR1 SGHAT and CDR2 FQNNGV. The CDR3 sequence is 14 residues long. V dropped 5 bases and J dropped 11 bases, with 21 bases sitting between them. CDR3 in amino acids: CASSPLTGASEQYF. Here the CDR3 DNA reads TGTGCCAGCAGCCCATTGACAGGAGCCTCGGAGCAGTACTTC. The full variable domain, completed using reference TRBV11-2 and TRBJ2-5, is EAGVAQSPRYKIIEKRQSVAFWCNPISGHATLYWYQQILGQGPKLLIQFQNNGVVDDSQLPKDRFSAERLKGVDSTLKIQPAKLEDSAVYLCASSPLTGASEQYFGPGTRLLVL.

The sample holds many counts of this clonotype. The rearrangement joins TRBV6-2 or TRBV6-3 to TRBJ2-5; 9 nucleotides line up with TRBD1. Losses at the gene ends were 2 bases for V and 4 bases for J; bases not matched to a gene: 11. CDR3 length equals 17 residues. Germline-derived CDR1 and CDR2 are MNHEY and SVGEGT. The CDR3 DNA is TGTGCCAGCAGTTACCGCCTGACAGGGGGTGAATTAGAGACCCAGTACTTC. It translates to CASSYRLTGGELETQYF.

There are many counts of this clonotype. The chain carries TRBV6-2 or TRBV6-3 and TRBJ2-1; 7 bases map to TRBD2. The CDR3 consists of 12 residues. The V segment lost 2 bases and the J segment 14 bases; nucleotides outside the gene matches: 6. CDR1 and CDR2 from the germline V gene are MNHEY and SVGEGT. The CDR3 protein is CASSYLGGWEFF. The DNA for the CDR3 is TGTGCCAGCAGTTACCTCGGGGGGTGGGAGTTCTTC.

This clonotype was observed many times. The CDR3 bases are TGTGCCAGCAGCTCTCCCCCGGGGATGTGGGAGACCCAGTACTTC. Its protein product is CASSSPPGMWETQYF. This sequence joins TRBV7-2 and TRBJ2-5, with D maybe TRBD2 (5 bases). Trimming pared 4 bases from V and 5 bases from J, leaving 17 bases between. The germline gives CDR1 SGHTA, CDR2 FQGNSA. The CDR3 runs to 15 residues.

This clonotype came up a few times. The chain is built from TRBV21-1 and TRBJ1-1; TRBD1, as called in the table, went unchecked against the DNA. TRBV21-1 is deemed a pseudogene. The CDR3 consists of 18 residues. CDR3 sequence: CASSKVAVRQGAPSDAFF. The CDR3 nucleotides read TGTGCCAGCAGCAAAGTGGCTGTAAGACAGGGGGCACCCTCTGATGCTTTCTTT.

The genes are TRBV29-1 and TRBJ2-3, with 8 bases that match TRBD1. The CDR3 runs 14 residues. Losses at the gene ends were 8 bases for V and 0 bases for J; bases not matched to a gene: 7. The germline CDR1 and CDR2 sequences are SQVTM and ANQGSEA. CDR3 region: CSMRGTGSTDTQYF. The CDR3 DNA follows: TGCAGCATGAGGGGGACAGGTAGCACAGATACGCAGTATTTT.

This clonotype was observed once. The J gene is TRBJ2-1, the V gene TRBV7-2; TRBD2 agrees at 7 bases. The DNA end favors TRBJ2-7, so the J call may be wrong. Germline-derived CDR1 and CDR2 are SGHTA and FQGNSA. CDR3 length equals 15 residues. The CDR3, as DNA: TGTGCCAGCAGCCTACGGACTAGACAAGGCAATGAGCAGTACTTC. As protein: CASSLRTRQGNEQYF.

This clonotype was observed a handful of times. This chain links TRBV5-6 with TRBJ2-6; 7 nucleotides match TRBD1. Germline CDR1 is SGHDT and CDR2 is YYEEEE. V lost 5 bases to trimming and J lost 4 bases; unmatched junction nucleotides: 15. This CDR3 spans 18 amino acids. The CDR3: CASRAPGQWTGGANVLTF. The CDR3 region has the DNA TGTGCCAGCAGGGCGCCGGGACAGTGGACGGGGGGGGCCAACGTCCTGACTTTC.

This clonotype has ten or more counts. A much larger clone sits a single nucleotide away, making a read error possible. V and J are TRBV7-6 and TRBJ1-4; D call uncertain. Germline CDR1 reads SGHVS; CDR2 reads FNYEAQ. CDR3 length: 18 residues. For the CDR3, the DNA is TGTGCCAGCAGCTTATATAGCACTGTGGACGGCAGTAATGAAAAACGGTTTTTT. Encoded protein: CASSLYSTVDGSNEKRFF.

About this clonotype itself: This may arise from a read error, as a much more abundant clone is one base away. The limits of the CDR3 on the DNA are not certain, so only TCRdb's listed CDR3 is given. V and J are TRBV9 and TRBJ1-2. The CDR3 extends over 15 residues, inclusive of both ends. CDR1 and CDR2 from the germline V gene are SGDLS and YYNGEE. The CDR3 loop reads CASSVGGGITYGCTF.

This clonotype has a count of ten or more. V gene TRBV29-1 combines with J gene TRBJ2-1; D call uncertain. The CDR3 extends over 11 amino acids. Germline V lookup: CDR1 SQVTM, CDR2 ANQGSEA. V shed 6 bases and J shed 4 bases, with 7 bases lying between them. The CDR3 DNA sequence: TGCAGCGTATCCCCGTACAATGAGCAGTTCTTC. It codes for CSVSPYNEQFF.

With respect to this clonotype: A much more abundant neighbour one base away suggests this may be a read error. The chain couples TRBV6-5 to TRBJ1-2; 8 bases are a match to TRBD1. CDR3 size: 15 residues. The germline V gene encodes CDR1 MNHEY and CDR2 SVGAGI. V lost 0 bases, J lost 12 bases, and 12 bases stayed unmatched. CDR3 sequence: CASSYSGTGVGGDTF. CDR3 DNA: TGTGCCAGCAGTTACTCGGGGACAGGAGTTGGCGGCGACACCTTC.

This clonotype was seen repeatedly, ten times or more. The V call is TRBV27, the J call TRBJ2-7; the match to TRBD2 covers 9 bases. J gave up 1 base and V 5 bases, and 6 bases lay outside the gene matches. This CDR3 spans 15 amino acids. Germline V gene data show CDR1 as MNHEY and CDR2 as SMNVEV (reference sequence). CDR3 sequence (DNA): TGTGCCAGCAGTGTGAGGCTAGCGGGGTCCTACGAGCAGTACTTC. This codes for CASSVRLAGSYEQYF.